This T cell receptor (beta chain) was identified in a study of control samples from healthy donors and cancer patients. There are 16 residues in the CDR3. Germline V gene sequence: CDR1 LNHDA, CDR2 SQIVND (reference sequence). The table came from immunoSEQ multiplex PCR; TCRdb's copy has only in-frame clones and leaves some out. The repertoire consists of tens of thousands of clones, with around 90% occurring once and the leading ten covering 0.8%. As regards this clone: One junction end disagrees with the germline gene, perhaps due to a read error.

This receptor was identified in a man younger than 40 with colorectal cancer. Sequenced material: PBMCs. This rearrangement joins TRBV19 to TRBJ1-4; weak D call: TRBD1 (6 bases). CDR3 coding DNA: TGTGCCAGTAGTATCGACAGGAGTATAACTAATGATAAACTGTTTTTT. This translates into CASSIDRSITNDKLFF.